The T cell receptor beta chain described here comes from a study of cytomegalovirus exposure and HLA in healthy donors. It was with 60 Vbeta and 13 Jbeta primers that the PCR ran. Sequenced by immunoSEQ multiplex PCR; TCRdb stores in-frame clones only, minus some. The data hold under 150,000 clones, with 82% observed a single time. Germline V gives CDR1 SGDLS, CDR2 YYNGEE. The CDR3 length is 15 residues. The sequenced sample consisted of PBMCs. This chain connects TRBV9 to TRBJ2-5; 9 bases fit TRBD1. TRBJ2-7 matches the DNA end more closely, so the J call is doubtful. The TCR originated in a male donor in good health and CMV-seronegative. CDR3 region: CASSVRTGQGYEQYF. DNA for the CDR3: TGTGCCAGCAGCGTAAGAACGGGACAGGGTTACGAGCAGTACTTC.